This record covers a single T cell receptor beta chain. There is no known antigen for this receptor. Per-base quality was not reported, and no clone a single base away is much larger than it. Taken from the germline V gene, the CDR1 and CDR2 loops are SGHDT and YYEEEE. Spanning cysteine to phenylalanine, the CDR3 consists of 13 amino acids. Only CDR3 DNA remains: 39 bases, in frame from the first base. Trimming takes 0 bases from V and 4 bases from J, and the germline ends sit 8 bases apart. These data come from a study of control samples from healthy donors and cancer patients (dated by TCRdb to 2020 to 2021). The library relied on the immunoSEQ multiplex PCR assay. TCRdb obtained this table from immuneACCESS and retained in-frame rearrangements with V and J assigned. These tables miss some clones; where compared with another copy, unresolved V genes account for less than half of the shortfall, and the remainder is unexplained. The sample table contains some 110,000 clones; only one count was recorded for around 89% of them. The top ten clones comprise roughly 2.5% of the sample.

Sequenced material: blood. This sequence uses TRBV5-6 and TRBJ2-7; TRBD1 is perhaps the D gene, given 5 matching bases. This sequence originates from a woman between 65 and 79 years old in good health. The CDR3 has the sequence CASSLVRAYEQYF. In nucleotides, the sequence is TGTGCCAGCAGCTTGGTCAGGGCATACGAGCAGTACTTC.